One and the same sample provided the 22 T cell receptor beta chains below, sequenced in a study of tumor-infiltrating lymphocytes in localized non-small cell lung cancer. The table came from immunoSEQ multiplex PCR; TCRdb's copy has only in-frame clones and leaves some out. This table has over 9,000 clones, roughly 84% appearing once. What was sequenced was lung tumor tissue. Receptors were obtained from a human donor with non-small cell lung cancer.

The chain employs TRBV7-3 and TRBJ2-2; D uncertain. CDR3 size: 12 residues. V was cut by 6 bases and J by 7 bases, with 9 bases left in between. Germline V gene sequence: CDR1 SGHTA, CDR2 FQGTGA. In DNA form, the CDR3 reads TGTGCCAGCAGTATGAGCATCGGGGAGCTGTTTTTT. Translated: CASSMSIGELFF.

In its sample, this clone was seen a few times. The genes are TRBV5-1 and TRBJ1-1, with 8 bases aligning to TRBD1. The V gene's germline CDR1 is SGHRS and CDR2 YFSETQ. The J segment lost 5 bases and the V segment lost 3 bases, leaving 3 bases of the junction unmatched. The CDR3 loop spans 13 amino acids. CDR3: CASSSWTGTEAFF. The CDR3 nucleotides are TGCGCCAGCAGCTCCTGGACAGGGACTGAAGCTTTCTTT.

The chain links TRBV14 to TRBJ1-2, with a weak D call TRBD1 (5 bases). From germline, CDR1 is SGHDN and CDR2 FVKESK. This CDR3 region has 18 residues. V was pared by 1 base and J by 1 base, with 19 bases between. The CDR3 reads CASSQGRRRVADNYGYTF. The CDR3 nucleotides are TGTGCCAGCAGCCAAGGCCGGCGCAGGGTCGCCGATAACTATGGCTACACCTTC.

The CDR3 loop is CASSDTLILAFF. CDR3 DNA sequence: TGTGCCAGCAGTGATACCTTAATTCTGGCTTTCTTT. The chain links TRBV6-1 to TRBJ1-1; no clear D. This CDR3 is built from 12 residues. Germline V gene data show CDR1 as MNHNS and CDR2 as SASEGT. Trimming stripped 3 bases from V and 11 bases from J, with 13 bases between.

The chain carries TRBV6-5 and TRBJ2-1; 7 bases match TRBD2. V lost 2 bases and J lost 6; bases outside the gene matches: 7. The CDR3 is 15 amino acids. Germline CDR1 MNHEY, CDR2 SVGAGI. CDR3 residues: CASSYRWGGSNEQFF. The DNA for the CDR3 is TGTGCCAGCAGTTACCGGTGGGGGGGGTCCAATGAGCAGTTCTTC.

This rearrangement joins TRBV28 to TRBJ1-2; TRBD1 is a possible D gene (5 bases). Germline loops: CDR1 MDHEN, CDR2 SYDVKM. V was clipped by 5 bases and J by 3 bases, with 7 bases between them. The CDR3 has 12 residues. As DNA, the CDR3 is TGTGCCAGCAGTACGACAGACTATGGCTACACCTTC. Its protein is CASSTTDYGYTF.

The chain carries TRBV4-1 and TRBJ1-5, with TRBD1 matching over 9 bases. V lost 4 bases to trimming and J lost 8 bases; unmatched junction nucleotides: 6. Looked up from germline, CDR1 is MGHRA and CDR2 is YSYEKL. The CDR3 has 14 residues. The CDR3 bases are TGCGCCAGCAGCCCCGGACAGGGGAGTAAGCCCCAGCATTTT. Protein: CASSPGQGSKPQHF.

The chain carries TRBV2 and TRBJ2-2; 8 bases are shared with TRBD1. The CDR3 totals 14 residues. With V trimmed by 7 bases and J by 4 bases, 5 bases remained unmatched. CDR1 and CDR2 (germline): SNHLY, FYNNEI. In nucleotides, the CDR3 is TGTGCCAGCATAGGACAGGGTGTCACCGGGGAGCTGTTTTTT. Its protein product is CASIGQGVTGELFF.

The J gene is TRBJ1-2, the V gene TRBV11-1, with D tentatively TRBD1 (6 bases). Trimming took off 8 bases at V and 6 bases at J, with 13 bases between the two ends. The CDR3 is 12 residues long. Germline V gives CDR1 SGHAT, CDR2 FQDESV (reference sequence). The CDR3 loop is CASGIQGHGYTF. Written as DNA, the CDR3 is TGTGCCAGCGGAATTCAGGGGCATGGCTACACCTTC.

The rearrangement links TRBV4-2 to TRBJ2-1, with TRBD2 matching 10 bases. Germline V gene lookup returns CDR1 LGHNA and CDR2 YNFKEQ. CDR3 length equals 15 residues. The V segment lost 6 bases and the J segment 6 bases; nucleotides outside the gene matches: 8. CDR3 region: CASRLSGGSLNEQFF. The DNA of the CDR3 is TGTGCCAGCAGACTTAGCGGGGGGTCCCTCAATGAGCAGTTCTTC.

The V gene is TRBV7-3, the J gene TRBJ2-7, with a weak D call TRBD2 (6 bases). Deletions cut 2 bases from V and 7 bases from J, with 9 bases between. This CDR3 has 12 amino acids. Germline assignment: CDR1 SGHTA and CDR2 FQGTGA. The CDR3 loop reads CASSLSGGEQYF. DNA for the CDR3: TGTGCCAGCAGCTTATCCGGAGGGGAGCAGTACTTC.

This clone was seen only once. This sequence joins TRBV5-1 and TRBJ1-1; tentative D call: TRBD1 (5 bases). Trimming took 0 bases from V and 6 from J, leaving 15 bases between them. Germline-derived CDR1 and CDR2 are SGHRS and YFSETQ. The CDR3 sequence is 15 residues long. The chain's CDR3 is CASSLDWGVFAEAFF. CDR3 nucleotides: TGCGCCAGCAGCTTGGATTGGGGCGTTTTCGCTGAAGCTTTCTTT.

The chain employs TRBV4-1 and TRBJ1-4; D perhaps matches TRBD1 (6 bases). V lost 1 base and J 8 bases, leaving 11 bases between the germline ends. The CDR3 covers 14 residues. The germline V gene has CDR1 MGHRA and CDR2 YSYEKL. In nucleotides, the CDR3 is TGCGCCAGCAGCCAAGCACAGGGTGGAGAAAAACTGTTTTTT. Translated: CASSQAQGGEKLFF.

The chain uses TRBV7-9 and TRBJ2-1; 8 bases fit TRBD2. J was trimmed by 8 bases and V by 4 bases; bases with no gene match: 16. This CDR3 region has 17 residues. CDR1 is SEHNR, CDR2 FQNEAQ, per germline (reference sequence). The CDR3 DNA sequence: TGTGCCAGCAGCTCAGGTGACGGGAGGGCCTCCTGGGATGAGCAGTTCTTC. This gives the protein CASSSGDGRASWDEQFF.

The chain is built from TRBV2 and TRBJ2-2; TRBD2 matches at 15 bases. CDR1 and CDR2 from the germline V gene are SNHLY and FYNNEI. The CDR3 has 17 residues. V shed 7 bases and J 6 bases; nucleotides not matched to a gene: 9. CDR3 nucleotides: TGTGCCAGCAACTCCGGGACTAGCGGGAGGTTGGCCGGGGAGCTGTTTTTT. Amino acids: CASNSGTSGRLAGELFF.

The J gene is TRBJ1-5, the V gene TRBV30; D remains unclear. Trimming stripped 3 bases from V and 1 base from J, with 13 bases between. This CDR3 is built from 15 residues. Germline-derived CDR1 and CDR2 are GTSNPN and SVGIG (reference sequence). DNA for the CDR3: TGTGCCTGGAGGGCGGGCCGAGGGAGCAATCAGCCCCAGCATTTT. It yields the protein CAWRAGRGSNQPQHF.

The gene calls are TRBV11-2 and TRBJ1-4, with 10 bases identical to TRBD1. Germline lookup yields CDR1 SGHAT and CDR2 FQNNGV. The junction had 0 bases not matched to a gene; V was cut back by 3 bases and J by 5 bases. The CDR3 runs 14 residues. DNA of the CDR3: TGTGCCAGCAGCTTGGGACAGGGGAATGAAAAACTGTTTTTT. Protein: CASSLGQGNEKLFF.

Within the sample, this clone is medium-sized. The genes are TRBV27 and TRBJ1-2, with D hard to call. The germline V gene has CDR1 MNHEY and CDR2 SMNVEV (reference sequence). Between the trimmed V and J ends, which lost 2 bases and 2 bases, there was a span of 6 bases. This CDR3 contains 13 residues. The CDR3 here is CASSLTPNYGYTF. The CDR3, as DNA: TGTGCCAGCAGTTTAACGCCCAACTATGGCTACACCTTC.

V and J are TRBV29-1 and TRBJ2-2, with 7 bases aligning to TRBD2. In germline, CDR1 is SQVTM, CDR2 ANQGSEA. The CDR3 spans 21 residues. Trimming removed 3 bases from V and 9 bases from J; junction bases left unmatched: 31. As DNA, the CDR3 is TGCAGCGTTGAGGCCCCAGGGAGCCGTAAGGGTCGGGGGGTCAATTTGTGGGAGCTGTTTTTT. It specifies CSVEAPGSRKGRGVNLWELFF.

The chain joins TRBV5-4 to TRBJ2-5; 10 bases are shared with TRBD1. There are 14 residues in the CDR3. Trimming removed 3 bases from V and 4 bases from J; junction bases left unmatched: 3. Germline V gene data show CDR1 as SGHNT and CDR2 as YYREEE (reference sequence). In DNA form, the CDR3 reads TGTGCCAGCAGCTATTGGGACAGGGGAGAGACCCAGTACTTC. This gives the protein CASSYWDRGETQYF.

The chain couples TRBV6-5 to TRBJ1-3; D is undetermined. V was clipped by 2 bases and J by 0 bases, with 8 bases between them. CDR1 is MNHEY, CDR2 SVGAGI, per germline. CDR3 length: 15 amino acids. This chain's CDR3 is CASSYGQTSGNTIYF. The CDR3 DNA is TGTGCCAGCAGTTACGGGCAGACCTCTGGAAACACCATATATTTT.

The J gene is TRBJ1-1, the V gene TRBV7-9, with D tentatively TRBD1 (5 bases). The CDR3 consists of 12 residues. Looked up from germline, CDR1 is SEHNR and CDR2 is FQNEAQ (reference sequence). V gave up 5 bases and J gave up 11 bases, with 15 bases separating them. This CDR3 is CASSREGRAAFF. The CDR3 region has the DNA TGTGCCAGCAGCCGGGAGGGGCGGGCCGCTTTCTTT.